Included here is one T cell receptor beta chain sequence, with context. In the study's own analysis: Reference gene primer amplification in the assay estimated nucleated cell counts. The table came from immunoSEQ multiplex PCR; TCRdb's copy has only in-frame clones and leaves some out. The D gene and trimming were derived from the DNA, and the V and J assignments and clone size from that table. The sample holds 200,000 or so clones, approximately 83% seen once. The sample is drawn from a study of blood T cell repertoires in COVID-19. About the study: The study drew acute and convalescent COVID-19 samples from the United States, Italy and Spain. PBMCs, B-cell-depleted T cells, or T cells were the source of the cDNA or gDNA that made up the material.

Germline-derived CDR1 and CDR2 are MNHEY and SVGAGI. The CDR3 is 16 amino acids. V was pared by 0 bases and J by 4 bases, with 13 bases between. This clonotype originated in a woman under 40 who had recovered from COVID-19. The sample comprised peripheral blood. This sequence joins TRBV6-5 and TRBJ2-1; maybe TRBD2 (6 bases). The CDR3 here is CASSYSPVGGYNEQFF. In DNA form, the CDR3 reads TGTGCCAGCAGTTACTCTCCGGTCGGAGGGTACAATGAGCAGTTCTTC.